This T cell receptor beta chain stems from a study of long-term antiretroviral therapy in people with HIV. Study-wide points: Diversity measured after ART increased yet remained under transplant donor controls.

Running of the v3.0 immunoSEQ assay took place at survey level. Assay: immunoSEQ multiplex PCR; the TCRdb copy retains only in-frame clones and omits some. The data contain some 16,000 clones, around 87% of them singletons. Points on this clone: Its specificity is not known.

The receptor's source is a man aged 45-60 years with HIV. Here the sequenced sample was unsorted PBMCs, taken 0.7 years before starting antiretroviral therapy.

The CDR3 DNA sequence: TGTGCCAGCAGCTTATGGACTGATGAAGAGACCCAGTACTTC. Protein sequence: CASSLWTDEETQYF. The V call is TRBV7-9, the J call TRBJ2-5, with a tentative D call TRBD2 (5 bases). V lost 2 bases and J lost 3, with 10 bases in between. CDR1 is SEHNR, CDR2 FQNEAQ, per germline (reference sequence). The CDR3 is 14 amino acids.